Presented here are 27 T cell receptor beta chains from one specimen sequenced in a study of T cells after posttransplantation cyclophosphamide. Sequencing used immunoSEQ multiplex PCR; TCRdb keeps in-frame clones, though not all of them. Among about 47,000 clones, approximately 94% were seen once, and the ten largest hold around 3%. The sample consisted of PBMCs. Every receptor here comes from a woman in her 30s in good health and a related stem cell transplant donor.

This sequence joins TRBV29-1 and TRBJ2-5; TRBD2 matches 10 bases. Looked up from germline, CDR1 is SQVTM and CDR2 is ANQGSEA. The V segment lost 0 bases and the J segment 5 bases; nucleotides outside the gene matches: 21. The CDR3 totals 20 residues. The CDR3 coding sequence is TGCAGCGTTGAAGAGGGGCTAACTAGCGGGGCTCTATCAGACAGGGAGACCCAGTACTTC. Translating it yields CSVEEGLTSGALSDRETQYF.

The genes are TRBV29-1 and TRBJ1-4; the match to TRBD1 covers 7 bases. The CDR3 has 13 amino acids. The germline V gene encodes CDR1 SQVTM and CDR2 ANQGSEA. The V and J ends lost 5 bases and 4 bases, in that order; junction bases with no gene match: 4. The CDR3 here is CSVQGQVNEKLFF. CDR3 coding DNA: TGCAGCGTTCAAGGACAGGTTAATGAAAAACTGTTTTTT. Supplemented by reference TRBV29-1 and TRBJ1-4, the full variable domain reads SAVISQKPSRDICQRGTSLTIQCQVDSQVTMMFWYRQQPGQSLTLIATANQGSEATYESGFVIDKFPISRPNLTFSTLTVSNMSPEDSSIYLCSVQGQVNEKLFFGSGTQLSVL.

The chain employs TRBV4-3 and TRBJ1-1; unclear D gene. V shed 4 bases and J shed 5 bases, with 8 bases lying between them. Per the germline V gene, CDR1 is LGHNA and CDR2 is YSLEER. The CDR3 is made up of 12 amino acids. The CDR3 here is CASSPSGTEAFF. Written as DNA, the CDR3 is TGCGCCAGCAGCCCCTCCGGGACTGAAGCTTTCTTT.

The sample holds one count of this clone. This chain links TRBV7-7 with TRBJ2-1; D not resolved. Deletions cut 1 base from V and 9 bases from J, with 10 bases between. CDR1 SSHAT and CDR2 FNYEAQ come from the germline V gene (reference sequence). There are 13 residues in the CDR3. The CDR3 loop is CASSLDSPSEQFF. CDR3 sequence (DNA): TGTGCCAGCAGCTTAGACTCGCCTAGTGAGCAGTTCTTC.

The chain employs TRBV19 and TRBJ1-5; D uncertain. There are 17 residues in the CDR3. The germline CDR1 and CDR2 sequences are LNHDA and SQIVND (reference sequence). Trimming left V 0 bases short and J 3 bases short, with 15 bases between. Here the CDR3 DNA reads TGTGCCAGTAGTATAGATCGACCGGGGTTCGACAATCAGCCCCAGCATTTT. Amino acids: CASSIDRPGFDNQPQHF.

CDR3 sequence (DNA): TGTGCCAGCAGCTATATGAGACAGGGGAATTCACCCCTCCACTTT. Protein: CASSYMRQGNSPLHF. The chain is built from TRBV7-2 and TRBJ1-6; 8 bases are a match to TRBD1. V was pared by 4 bases and J by 7 bases, with 6 bases of the junction left unmatched. The CDR3 loop spans 15 amino acids. Germline V gene sequence: CDR1 SGHTA, CDR2 FQGNSA.

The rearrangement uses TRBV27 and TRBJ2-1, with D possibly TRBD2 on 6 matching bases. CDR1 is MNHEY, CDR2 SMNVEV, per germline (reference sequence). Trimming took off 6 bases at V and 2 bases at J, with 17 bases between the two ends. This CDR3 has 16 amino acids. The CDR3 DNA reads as TGTGCCAGCAGCGCCCCGCGGAGGGAACCCTACAATGAGCAGTTCTTC. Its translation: CASSAPRREPYNEQFF.

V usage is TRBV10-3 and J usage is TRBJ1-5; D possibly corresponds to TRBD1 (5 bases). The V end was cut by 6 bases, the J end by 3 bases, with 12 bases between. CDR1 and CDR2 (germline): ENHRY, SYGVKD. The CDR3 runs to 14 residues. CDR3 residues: CAISQGDSNQPQHF. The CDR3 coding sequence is TGTGCCATCAGCCAGGGTGATTCCAATCAGCCCCAGCATTTT.

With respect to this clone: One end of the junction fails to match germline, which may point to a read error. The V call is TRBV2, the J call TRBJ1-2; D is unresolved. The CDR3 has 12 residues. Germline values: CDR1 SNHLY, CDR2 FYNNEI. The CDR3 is CASSETAVELFF. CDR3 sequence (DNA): TGTGCCAGCAGTGAGACCGCCGTGGAGCTCTTTTTC.

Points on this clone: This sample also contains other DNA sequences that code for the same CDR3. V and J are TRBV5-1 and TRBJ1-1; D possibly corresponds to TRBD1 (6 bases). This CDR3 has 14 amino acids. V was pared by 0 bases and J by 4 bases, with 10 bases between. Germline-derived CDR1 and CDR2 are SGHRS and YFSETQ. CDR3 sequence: CASSLAGGGTEAFF. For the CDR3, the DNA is TGCGCCAGCAGCTTGGCTGGGGGCGGCACTGAAGCTTTCTTT. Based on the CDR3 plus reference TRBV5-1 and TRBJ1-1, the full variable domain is KAGVTQTPRYLIKTRGQQVTLSCSPISGHRSVSWYQQTPGQGLQFLFEYFSETQRNKGNFPGRFSGRQFSNSRSEMNVSTLELGDSALYLCASSLAGGGTEAFFGQGTRLTVV.

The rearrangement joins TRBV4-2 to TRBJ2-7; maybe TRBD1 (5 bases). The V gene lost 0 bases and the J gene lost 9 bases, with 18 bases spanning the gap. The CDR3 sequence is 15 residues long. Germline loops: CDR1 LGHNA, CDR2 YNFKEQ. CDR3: CASSQEDRTPGGQYF. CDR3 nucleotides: TGTGCCAGCAGCCAAGAGGATAGGACACCAGGCGGGCAGTACTTC.

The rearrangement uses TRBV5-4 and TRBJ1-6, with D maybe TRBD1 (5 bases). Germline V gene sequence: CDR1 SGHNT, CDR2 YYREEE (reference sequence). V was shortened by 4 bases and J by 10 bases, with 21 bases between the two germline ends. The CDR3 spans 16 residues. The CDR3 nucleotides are TGTGCCAGCAGCCGGGGGATTTCACAAAACAGGTCACCCCTCCACTTT. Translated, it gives CASSRGISQNRSPLHF.

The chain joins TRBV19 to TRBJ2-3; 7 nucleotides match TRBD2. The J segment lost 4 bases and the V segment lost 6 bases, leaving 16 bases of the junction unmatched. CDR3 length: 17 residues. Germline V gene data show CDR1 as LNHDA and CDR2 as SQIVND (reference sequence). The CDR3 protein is CASRTPSWGGRADTQYF. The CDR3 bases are TGTGCCAGTAGAACCCCTAGTTGGGGGGGTCGCGCAGATACGCAGTATTTT.

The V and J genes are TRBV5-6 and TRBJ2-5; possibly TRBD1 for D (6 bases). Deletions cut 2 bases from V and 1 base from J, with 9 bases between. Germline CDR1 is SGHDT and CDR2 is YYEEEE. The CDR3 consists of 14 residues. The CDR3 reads CASSFGTLQETQYF. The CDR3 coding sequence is TGTGCCAGCAGCTTCGGGACACTCCAAGAGACCCAGTACTTC.

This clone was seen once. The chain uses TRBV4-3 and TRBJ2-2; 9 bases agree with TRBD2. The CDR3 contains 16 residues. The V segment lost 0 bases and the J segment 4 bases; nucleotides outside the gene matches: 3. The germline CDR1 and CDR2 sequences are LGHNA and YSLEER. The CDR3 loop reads CASSQDAGGRTGELFF. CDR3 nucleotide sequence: TGCGCCAGCAGCCAAGATGCGGGGGGGCGCACCGGGGAGCTGTTTTTT.

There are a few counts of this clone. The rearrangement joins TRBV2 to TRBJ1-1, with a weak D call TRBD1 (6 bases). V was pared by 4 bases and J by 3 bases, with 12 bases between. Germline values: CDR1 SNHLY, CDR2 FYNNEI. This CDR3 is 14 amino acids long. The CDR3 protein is CASSVGARDTEAFF. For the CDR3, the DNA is TGTGCCAGCAGTGTGGGGGCCAGAGACACTGAAGCTTTCTTT.

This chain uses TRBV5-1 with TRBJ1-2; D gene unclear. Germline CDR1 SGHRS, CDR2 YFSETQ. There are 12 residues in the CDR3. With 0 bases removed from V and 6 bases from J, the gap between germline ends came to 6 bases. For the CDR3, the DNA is TGCGCCAGCAGCTTGGGAGGTAATGGCTACACCTTC. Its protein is CASSLGGNGYTF.

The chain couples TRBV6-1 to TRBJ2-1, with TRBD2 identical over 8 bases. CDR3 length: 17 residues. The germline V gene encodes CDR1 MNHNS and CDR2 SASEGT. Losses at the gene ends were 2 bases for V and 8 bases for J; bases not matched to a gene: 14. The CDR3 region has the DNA TGTGCCAGCAGTGAAATAAGGTCTGGCGGGGGGAGGGATGAGCAGTTCTTC. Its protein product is CASSEIRSGGGRDEQFF.

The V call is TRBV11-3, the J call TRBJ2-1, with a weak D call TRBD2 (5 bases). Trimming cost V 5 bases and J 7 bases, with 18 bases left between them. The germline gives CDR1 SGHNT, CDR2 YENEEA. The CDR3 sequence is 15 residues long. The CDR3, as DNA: TGTGCCAGCAGCCCCCGGGCTCAGAGAGGGAATGAGCAGTTCTTC. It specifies CASSPRAQRGNEQFF.

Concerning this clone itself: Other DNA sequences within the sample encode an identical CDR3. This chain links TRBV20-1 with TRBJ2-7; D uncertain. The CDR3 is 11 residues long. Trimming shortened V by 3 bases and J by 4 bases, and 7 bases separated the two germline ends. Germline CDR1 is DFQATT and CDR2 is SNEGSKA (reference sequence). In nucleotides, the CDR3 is TGCAGTGCTAGTACTGCGTACGAGCAGTACTTC. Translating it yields CSASTAYEQYF.

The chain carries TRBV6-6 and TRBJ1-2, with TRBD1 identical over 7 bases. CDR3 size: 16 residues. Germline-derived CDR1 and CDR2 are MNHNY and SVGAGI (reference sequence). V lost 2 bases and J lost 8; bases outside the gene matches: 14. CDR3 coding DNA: TGTGCCAGCAGTTACACTGGGACAGCTACTAATAGCGGCTACACCTTC. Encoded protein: CASSYTGTATNSGYTF.

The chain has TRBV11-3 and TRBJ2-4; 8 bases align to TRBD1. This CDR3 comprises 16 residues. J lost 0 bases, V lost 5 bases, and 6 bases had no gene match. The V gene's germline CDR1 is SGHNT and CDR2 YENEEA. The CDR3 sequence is CASSTRQGRAKNIQYF. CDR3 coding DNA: TGTGCCAGCAGCACCCGACAGGGGCGAGCCAAAAACATTCAGTACTTC.

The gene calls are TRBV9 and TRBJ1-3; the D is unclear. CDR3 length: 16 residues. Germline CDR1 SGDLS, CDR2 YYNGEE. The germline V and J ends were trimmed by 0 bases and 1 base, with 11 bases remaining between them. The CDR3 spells CASSVAPPVSGNTIYF. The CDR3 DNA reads TGTGCCAGCAGCGTAGCGCCCCCGGTTTCTGGAAACACCATATATTTT. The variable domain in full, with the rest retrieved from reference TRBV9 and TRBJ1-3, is DSGVTQTPKHLITATGQRVTLRCSPRSGDLSVYWYQQSLDQGLQFLIQYYNGEERAKGNILERFSAQQFPDLHSELNLSSLELGDSALYFCASSVAPPVSGNTIYFGEGSWLTVV.

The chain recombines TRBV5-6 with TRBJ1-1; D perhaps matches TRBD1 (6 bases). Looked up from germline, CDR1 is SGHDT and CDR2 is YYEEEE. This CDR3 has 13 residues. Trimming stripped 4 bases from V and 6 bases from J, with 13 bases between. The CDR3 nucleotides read TGTGCCAGCAGCATGACAGGACCGGCTGAAGCTTTCTTT. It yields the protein CASSMTGPAEAFF. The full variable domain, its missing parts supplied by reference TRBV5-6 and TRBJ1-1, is DAGVTQSPTHLIKTRGQQVTLRCSPKSGHDTVSWYQQALGQGPQFIFQYYEEEERQRGNFPDRFSGHQFPNYSSELNVNALLLGDSALYLCASSMTGPAEAFFGQGTRLTVV.

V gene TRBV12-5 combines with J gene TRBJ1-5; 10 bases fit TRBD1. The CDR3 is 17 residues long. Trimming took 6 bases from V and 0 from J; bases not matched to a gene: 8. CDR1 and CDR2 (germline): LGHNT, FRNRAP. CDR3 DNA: TGTGCTAGTGGGTCGGACAGGGGGGGGTATAGCAATCAGCCCCAGCATTTT. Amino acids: CASGSDRGGYSNQPQHF. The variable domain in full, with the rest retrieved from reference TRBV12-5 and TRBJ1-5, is DARVTQTPRHKVTEMGQEVTMRCQPILGHNTVFWYRQTMMQGLELLAYFRNRAPLDDSGMPKDRFSAEMPDATLATLKIQPSEPRDSAVYFCASGSDRGGYSNQPQHFGDGTRLSIL.

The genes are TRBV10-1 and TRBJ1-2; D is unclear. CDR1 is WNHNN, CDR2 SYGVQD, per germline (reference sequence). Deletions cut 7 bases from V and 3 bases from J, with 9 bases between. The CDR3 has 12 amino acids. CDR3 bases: TGCGCCAGCATATCAGATTACTATGGCTACACCTTC. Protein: CASISDYYGYTF.

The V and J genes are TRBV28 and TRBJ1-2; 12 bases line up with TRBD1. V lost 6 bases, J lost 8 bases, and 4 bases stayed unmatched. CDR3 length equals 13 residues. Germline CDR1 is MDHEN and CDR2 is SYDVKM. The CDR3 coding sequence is TGTGCCAGCAGGCCCGGGACAGGGGGCGGCTACACCTTC. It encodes CASRPGTGGGYTF.